This T cell receptor beta chain was recorded in a study of T-cell memory formation after mild COVID-19. Study outcomes and limitations: Prior to infection, memory already included some responding clones, suggesting cross-reactive memory joined. Among CD4+ contracting clones, most were CM and EM, and CD8+ ones EMRA.

One entry per CDR3 protein results from TCRdb running MiXCR on the 5' RACE reads. The data show some 440,000 distinct CDR3 sequences, roughly 23% seen once. A remark on this clonotype: Antigen unknown.

V shed 8 bases, J shed 2 bases, and the junction held 6 bases outside the gene matches. The germline V gene has CDR1 MGHDK and CDR2 SYGVNS. This CDR3 is built from 13 residues. The origin of this receptor is an adult woman who had mild COVID-19 (a few samples of this study predate the infection). Cell type and time point are not known. The rearrangement joins TRBV25-1 to TRBJ2-7, with 7 bases fitting TRBD1. The sample consisted of PBMCs or a T cell subset sorted from them (not recorded which). This chain's CDR3 is CASRRTGPYEQYF. In DNA form, the CDR3 reads TGTGCCAGCCGAAGGACAGGCCCCTACGAGCAGTACTTC.